This TCR beta chain originates from a study of neoadjuvant nivolumab and ipilimumab in lung cancer. Across the whole study: The combination arm added day-1 ipilimumab 1 mg/kg to nivolumab 3 mg/kg on days 1, 15, 29. Study-wide results and limits: Higher pretherapy blood TCR richness went with higher resected-tumor richness.

Germline V gene data show CDR1 as MGHRA and CDR2 as YSYEKL. The CDR3 totals 14 residues. J gave up 4 bases and V 1 base, and 2 bases lay outside the gene matches. The repertoire was sequenced with immunoSEQ multiplex PCR; TCRdb's copy has only in-frame clones and lacks some. This sample has more than 20,000 clones, with more than 75% found just once. Notes on this clone: The antigen is unknown.

The chain is built from TRBV4-1 and TRBJ2-3, with 7 bases lining up with TRBD2. This receptor was taken from an adult with non-small cell lung cancer. Material: tumor tissue, obtained after neoadjuvant nivolumab, alone or with ipilimumab, at or shortly before surgery. CDR3 loop: CASSQAGGADTQYF. CDR3 in DNA: TGCGCCAGCAGCCAAGCGGGAGGTGCAGATACGCAGTATTTT.